The source of this TCR beta chain is a study of blood T cells in healthy people across ages (dated by TCRdb to about 2015). About the full investigation: In model experiments, roughly one uniquely barcoded TCR beta cDNA molecule per two T cells was captured by template switching. Age-related changes in TCR beta repertoire diversity were measured in the study by deep sequencing normalized with unique cDNA molecular identifiers. Four age groups were formed from the donors: young (average roughly 15 years), middle-aged (around 37), aged (roughly 59) and long-lived (less than 85). To avoid experimental bias, donors of different ages were distributed randomly across sequencing lanes. Using the same blood draw, the study looked at two additional independent replicas of 1 million unique cDNA reads for two donors, one aged 18 to 30 and the other aged 80 or older.

The donors were about 40 Caucasian individuals from Russia, aged roughly 6 to 90 years, who were systemically healthy. Each donor gave about 9.7 milliliters of peripheral blood, drawn into EDTA-treated Vacutainer tubes. Ficoll-Paque density-gradient centrifugation was used to isolate PBMCs, with at least 6.5 million per sample. Total RNA, at least 6 micrograms per sample, was extracted from PBMCs with Trizol reagent. For every donor, an aliquot of PBMCs went through flow cytometry to measure the percentages of naive CD45RAhigh/CD27high T cells. The library was produced with 5' RACE. These reads were obtained on an Illumina HiSeq 2500. A second PCR of about 7 to 12 cycles was run with a J-beta primer mix and a sample-barcoded 5' primer. Each TCR beta cDNA molecule received a unique molecular identifier from a template-switch 5' adaptor carrying 12 random nucleotides. Each sample yielded at least 3 million CDR3-containing paired-end reads. First-strand cDNA was synthesized from all RNA with the Mint cDNA synthesis kit, primed by a TRBC-specific oligonucleotide. After uracil-DNA glycosylase treatment, a first 18-cycle PCR used universal primers M1SS and BC2_uni_R on all cDNA. The source study handled its data this way. Each sample was normalized by randomly selecting 1 million high-quality reads, each carrying a distinct molecular identifier. Instead of being binned into consensus sequences, reads with shared molecular identifiers were discarded. MiTCR, run with a Q25 quality threshold and the strictest error-elimination algorithm, handled CDR3 identification, clonotype clustering and error correction. A nonparametric unseen species model using Euler transformation provided a lower-bound estimate of total TCR beta diversity. Clones were called with MiXCR by TCRdb after fastp trimmed the public reads at Q25, and only in-frame beta chains were retained. Each record represents a unique CDR3 protein, reported with the most common genes and DNA among its rows. The V and J calls reflect TCRdb's pipeline rather than the authors' work. In all, the sample holds about 640,000 distinct CDR3 sequences, and roughly 58% of those were seen once. Jointly, the top ten make up roughly 34% of the sample.

What the research found in general, with its limitations: As age increased, observed TCR beta diversity per million T cells dropped in a roughly linear way, and a significant reduction was already evident by age about 40. Total diversity estimates from one million sequenced T cells were considered lower bounds and underestimates. The percentage of naive T cells measured by flow cytometry correlated strongly with observed TCR beta diversity. Because profiling used bulk unsorted PBMCs, naive and antigen-experienced compartments could not be compared conclusively. The long-lived group showed more naive CD4+ T cells, fewer expanded clones and increased TCR diversity than the aged group, suggesting age selection. Donor CMV infection status was unknown, potentially confounding age-related changes in expanded clonotypes.

A word on this clonotype: Its antigen target is currently unknown. No qualities accompany the bases; no much larger clone lies one base away.

Trimming takes 4 bases off V and 0 bases off J; junction bases not matched to a gene: 3. There are 16 amino acids in the CDR3, from cysteine to phenylalanine inclusive. Kept here is only the CDR3 DNA, which spans 48 bases and is read in frame from base 1. CDR1 MGHRA and CDR2 YSYEKL were looked up in the germline V gene. This sequence originates from a man aged 55 to 70 in good health. The rearranged segments are TRBV4-1 and TRBJ2-1; TRBD1 lines up with 10 middle nucleotides. Specimen: blood. The CDR3 reads CASSPRDRGSYNEQFF. The DNA is as follows: TGCGCCAGCAGCCCACGGGACAGGGGCTCCTACAATGAGCAGTTCTTC.